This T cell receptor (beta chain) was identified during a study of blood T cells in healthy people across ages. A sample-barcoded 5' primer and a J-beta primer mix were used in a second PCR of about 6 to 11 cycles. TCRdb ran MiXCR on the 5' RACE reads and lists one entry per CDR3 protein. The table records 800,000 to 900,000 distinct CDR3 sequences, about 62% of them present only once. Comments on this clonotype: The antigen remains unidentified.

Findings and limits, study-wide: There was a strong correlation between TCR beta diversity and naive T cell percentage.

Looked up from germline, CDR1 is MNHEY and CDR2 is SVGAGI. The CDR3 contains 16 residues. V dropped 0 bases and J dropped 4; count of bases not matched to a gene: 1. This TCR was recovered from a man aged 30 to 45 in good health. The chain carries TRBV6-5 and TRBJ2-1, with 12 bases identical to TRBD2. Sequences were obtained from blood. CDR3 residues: CASSYSLAGGYNEQFF. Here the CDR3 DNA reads TGTGCCAGCAGTTACTCTCTAGCGGGGGGGTACAATGAGCAGTTCTTC.